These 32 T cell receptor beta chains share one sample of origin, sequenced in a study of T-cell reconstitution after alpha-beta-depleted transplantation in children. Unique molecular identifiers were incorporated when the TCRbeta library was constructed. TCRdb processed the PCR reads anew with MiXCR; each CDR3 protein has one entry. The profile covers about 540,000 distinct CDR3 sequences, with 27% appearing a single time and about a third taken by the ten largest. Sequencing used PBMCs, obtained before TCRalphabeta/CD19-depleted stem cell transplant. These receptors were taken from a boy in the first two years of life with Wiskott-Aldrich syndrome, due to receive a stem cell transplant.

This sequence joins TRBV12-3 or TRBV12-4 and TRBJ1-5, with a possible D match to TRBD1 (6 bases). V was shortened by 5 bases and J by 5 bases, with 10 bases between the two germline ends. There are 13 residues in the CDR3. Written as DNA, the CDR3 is TGTGCCAGCAGTGCCAGGGGTGATCAGCCCCAGCATTTT. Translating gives CASSARGDQPQHF.

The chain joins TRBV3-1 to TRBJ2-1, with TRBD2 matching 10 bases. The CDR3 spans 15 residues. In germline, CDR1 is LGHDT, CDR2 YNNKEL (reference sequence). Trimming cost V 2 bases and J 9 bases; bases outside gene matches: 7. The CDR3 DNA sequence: TGTGCCAGCAGCCAACCCGGGACTAGCGACCTTGAGCAGTTCTTC. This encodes CASSQPGTSDLEQFF.

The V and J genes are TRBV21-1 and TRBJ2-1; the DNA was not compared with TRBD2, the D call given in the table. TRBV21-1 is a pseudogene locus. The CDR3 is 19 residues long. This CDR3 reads CASSKISDGRLAGGREQFF. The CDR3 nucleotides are TGTGCCAGCAGCAAGATTTCTGACGGACGACTAGCGGGAGGTCGTGAGCAGTTCTTC.

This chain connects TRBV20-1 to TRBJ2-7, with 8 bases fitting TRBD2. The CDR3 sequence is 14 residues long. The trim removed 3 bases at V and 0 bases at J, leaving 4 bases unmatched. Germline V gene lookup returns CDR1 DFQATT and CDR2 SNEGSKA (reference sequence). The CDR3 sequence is CSASALADSYEQYF. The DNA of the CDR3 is TGCAGTGCTAGCGCACTAGCGGACTCCTACGAGCAGTACTTC.

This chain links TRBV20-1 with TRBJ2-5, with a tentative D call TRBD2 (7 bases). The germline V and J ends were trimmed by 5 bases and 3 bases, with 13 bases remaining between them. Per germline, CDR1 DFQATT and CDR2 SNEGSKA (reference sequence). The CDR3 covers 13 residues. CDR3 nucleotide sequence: TGCAGTGCTTGGGAGCGGGACAAAGAGACCCAGTACTTC. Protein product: CSAWERDKETQYF.

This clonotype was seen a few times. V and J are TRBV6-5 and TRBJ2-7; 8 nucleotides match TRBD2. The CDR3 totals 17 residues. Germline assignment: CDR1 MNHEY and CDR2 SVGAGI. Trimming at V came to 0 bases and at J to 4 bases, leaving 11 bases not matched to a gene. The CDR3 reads CASSYSRSSGPNYEQYF. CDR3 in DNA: TGTGCCAGCAGTTACTCGAGGTCTAGCGGGCCCAATTACGAGCAGTACTTC.

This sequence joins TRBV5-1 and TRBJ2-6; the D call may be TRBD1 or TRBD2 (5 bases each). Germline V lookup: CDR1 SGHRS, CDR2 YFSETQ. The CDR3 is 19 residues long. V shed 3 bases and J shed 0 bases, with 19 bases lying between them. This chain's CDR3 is CASSSRGWRTISGANVLTF. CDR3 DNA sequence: TGCGCCAGCAGCTCTCGGGGCTGGAGAACAATCTCTGGGGCCAACGTCCTGACTTTC.

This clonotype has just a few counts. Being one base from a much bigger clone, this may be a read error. DNA of the CDR3: TGCGCCAGCAGCTTGGGACTAGCGTACTCCTACGAGCAGTACTTC. Translating gives CASSLGLAYSYEQYF. The gene calls are TRBV5-1 and TRBJ2-7, with 8 bases fitting TRBD2. CDR3 length equals 15 residues. Trimming at V came to 0 bases and at J to 0 bases, leaving 2 bases not matched to a gene. Germline-derived CDR1 and CDR2 are SGHRS and YFSETQ.

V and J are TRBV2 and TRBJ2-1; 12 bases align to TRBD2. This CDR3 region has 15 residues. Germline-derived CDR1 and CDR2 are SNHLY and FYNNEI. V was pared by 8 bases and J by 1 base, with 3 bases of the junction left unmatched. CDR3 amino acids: CASATSGSSYNEQFF. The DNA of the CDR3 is TGTGCCAGCGCGACTAGCGGGAGTTCCTACAATGAGCAGTTCTTC.

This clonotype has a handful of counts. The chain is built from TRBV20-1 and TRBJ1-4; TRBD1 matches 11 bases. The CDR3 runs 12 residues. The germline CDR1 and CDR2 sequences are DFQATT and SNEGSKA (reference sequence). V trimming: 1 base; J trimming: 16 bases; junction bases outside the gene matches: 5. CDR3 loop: CSARAGQGDAFF. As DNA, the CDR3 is TGCAGTGCTAGAGCGGGACAGGGGGATGCGTTTTTT.

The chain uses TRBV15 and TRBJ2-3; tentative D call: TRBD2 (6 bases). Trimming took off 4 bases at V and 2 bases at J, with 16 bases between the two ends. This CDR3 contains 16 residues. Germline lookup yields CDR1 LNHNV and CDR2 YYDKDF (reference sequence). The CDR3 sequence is CATSTGTSLFTDTQYF. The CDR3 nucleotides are TGTGCCACCAGCACGGGGACTTCCCTGTTCACAGATACGCAGTATTTT.

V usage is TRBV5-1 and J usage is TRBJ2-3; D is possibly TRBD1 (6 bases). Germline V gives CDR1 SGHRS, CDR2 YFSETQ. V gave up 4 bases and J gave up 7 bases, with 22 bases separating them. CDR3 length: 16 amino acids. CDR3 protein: CASSGTGTPTNHTQYF. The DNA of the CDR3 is TGCGCCAGCAGCGGTACCGGGACACCGACCAACCATACGCAGTATTTT.

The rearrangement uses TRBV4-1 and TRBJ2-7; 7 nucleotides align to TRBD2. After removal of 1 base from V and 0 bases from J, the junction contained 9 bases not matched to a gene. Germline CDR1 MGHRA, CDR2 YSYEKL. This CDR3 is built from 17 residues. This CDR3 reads CASSQGLASFLSYEQYF. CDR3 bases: TGCGCCAGCAGCCAAGGACTAGCTAGTTTCCTCTCCTACGAGCAGTACTTC.

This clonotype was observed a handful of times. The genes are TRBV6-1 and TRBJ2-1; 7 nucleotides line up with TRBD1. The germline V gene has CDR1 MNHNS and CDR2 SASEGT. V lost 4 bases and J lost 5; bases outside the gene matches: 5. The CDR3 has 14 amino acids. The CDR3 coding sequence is TGTGCCAGCAGTGTGCGGACAGGCAACAATGAGCAGTTCTTC. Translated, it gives CASSVRTGNNEQFF.

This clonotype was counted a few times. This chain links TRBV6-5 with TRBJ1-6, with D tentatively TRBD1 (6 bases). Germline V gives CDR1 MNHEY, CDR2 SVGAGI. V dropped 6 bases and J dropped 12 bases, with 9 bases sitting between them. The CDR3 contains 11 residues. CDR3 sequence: CASSRGGPLHF. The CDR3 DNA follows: TGTGCCAGCAGCCGAGGGGGACCCCTCCACTTT.

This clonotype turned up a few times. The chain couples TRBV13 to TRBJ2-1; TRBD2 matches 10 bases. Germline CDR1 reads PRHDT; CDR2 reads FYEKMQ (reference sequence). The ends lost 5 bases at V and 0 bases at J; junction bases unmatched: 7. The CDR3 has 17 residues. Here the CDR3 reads CASSLLLAGSSYNEQFF. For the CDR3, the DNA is TGTGCCAGCAGCCTTCTACTAGCGGGGAGCTCCTACAATGAGCAGTTCTTC.

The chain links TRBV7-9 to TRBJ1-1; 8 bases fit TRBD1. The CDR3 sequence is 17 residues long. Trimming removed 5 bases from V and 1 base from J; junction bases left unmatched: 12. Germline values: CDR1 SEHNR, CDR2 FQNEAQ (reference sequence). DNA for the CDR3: TGTGCCAGCAGCACCCGTGGTGGACAGGGACAGAACACTGAAGCTTTCTTT. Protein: CASSTRGGQGQNTEAFF.

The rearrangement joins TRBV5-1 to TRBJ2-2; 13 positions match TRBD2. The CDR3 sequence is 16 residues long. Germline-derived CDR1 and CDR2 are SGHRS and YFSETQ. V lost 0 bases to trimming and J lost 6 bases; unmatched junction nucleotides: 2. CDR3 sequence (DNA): TGCGCCAGCAGCTTGGGACTAGCGGGAGGATCCGGGGAGCTGTTTTTT. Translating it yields CASSLGLAGGSGELFF.

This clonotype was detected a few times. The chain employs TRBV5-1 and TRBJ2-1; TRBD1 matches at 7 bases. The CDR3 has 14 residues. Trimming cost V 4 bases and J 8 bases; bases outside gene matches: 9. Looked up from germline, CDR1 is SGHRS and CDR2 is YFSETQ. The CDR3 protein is CASSADRVPDEQFF. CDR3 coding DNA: TGCGCCAGCAGCGCAGACAGGGTCCCGGATGAGCAGTTCTTC.

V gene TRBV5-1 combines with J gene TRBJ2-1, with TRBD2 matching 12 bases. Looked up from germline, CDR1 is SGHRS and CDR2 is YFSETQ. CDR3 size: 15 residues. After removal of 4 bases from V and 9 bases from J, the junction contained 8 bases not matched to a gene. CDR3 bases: TGCGCCAGCAGCCAACGACTAGCGGGAGCGGTTGAGCAGTTCTTC. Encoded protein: CASSQRLAGAVEQFF.

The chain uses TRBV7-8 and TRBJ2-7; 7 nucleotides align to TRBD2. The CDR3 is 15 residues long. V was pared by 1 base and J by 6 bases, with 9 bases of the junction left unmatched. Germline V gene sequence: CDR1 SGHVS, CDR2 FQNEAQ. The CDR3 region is CASSLVTGGVAEQYF. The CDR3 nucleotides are TGTGCCAGCAGCTTAGTAACGGGAGGTGTAGCCGAGCAGTACTTC.

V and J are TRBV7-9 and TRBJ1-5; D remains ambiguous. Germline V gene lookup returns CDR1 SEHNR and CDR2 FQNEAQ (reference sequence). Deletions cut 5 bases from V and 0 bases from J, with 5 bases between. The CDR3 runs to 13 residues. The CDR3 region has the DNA TGTGCCAGCAGCAAGGGTAGCAATCAGCCCCAGCATTTT. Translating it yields CASSKGSNQPQHF.

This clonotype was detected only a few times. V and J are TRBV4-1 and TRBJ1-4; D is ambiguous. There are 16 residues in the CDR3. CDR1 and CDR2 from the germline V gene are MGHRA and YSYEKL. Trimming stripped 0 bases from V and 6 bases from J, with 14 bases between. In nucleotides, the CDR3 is TGCGCCAGCAGCCAAGATGTACGGGGAGAGGATGAAAAACTGTTTTTT. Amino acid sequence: CASSQDVRGEDEKLFF.

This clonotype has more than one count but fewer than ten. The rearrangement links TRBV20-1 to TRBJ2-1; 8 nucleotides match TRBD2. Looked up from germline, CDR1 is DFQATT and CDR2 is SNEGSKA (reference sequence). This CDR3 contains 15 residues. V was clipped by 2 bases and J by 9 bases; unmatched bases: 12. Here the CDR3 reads CSARSKREPGPEQFF. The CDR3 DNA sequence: TGCAGTGCTAGATCTAAGCGGGAGCCGGGACCTGAGCAGTTCTTC.

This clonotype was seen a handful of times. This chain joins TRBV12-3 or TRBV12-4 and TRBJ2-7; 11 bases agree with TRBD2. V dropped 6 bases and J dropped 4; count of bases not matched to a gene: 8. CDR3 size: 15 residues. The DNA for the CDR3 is TGTGCCAGCAGCCCCGCGGGACTAGCGGCTTACGAGCAGTACTTC. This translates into CASSPAGLAAYEQYF.

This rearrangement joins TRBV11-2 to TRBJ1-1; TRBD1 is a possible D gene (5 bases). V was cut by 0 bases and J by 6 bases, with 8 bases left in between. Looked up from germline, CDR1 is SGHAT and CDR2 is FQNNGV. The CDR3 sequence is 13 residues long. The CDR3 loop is CASSLDPRAEAFF. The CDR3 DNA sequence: TGTGCCAGCAGCTTAGACCCCAGGGCTGAAGCTTTCTTT.

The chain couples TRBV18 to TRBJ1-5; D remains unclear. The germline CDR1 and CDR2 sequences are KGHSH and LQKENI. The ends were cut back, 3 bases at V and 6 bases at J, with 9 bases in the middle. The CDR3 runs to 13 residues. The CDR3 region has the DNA TGTGCCAGCTCACCTTTAGAGGGTCAGCCCCAGCATTTT. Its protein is CASSPLEGQPQHF.

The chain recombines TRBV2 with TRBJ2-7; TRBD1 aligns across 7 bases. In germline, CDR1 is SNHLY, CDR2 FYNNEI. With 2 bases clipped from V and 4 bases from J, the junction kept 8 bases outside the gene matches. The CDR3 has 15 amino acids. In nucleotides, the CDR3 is TGTGCCAGCAGTGAATCGAGGGGGCTTTCGTACGAGCAGTACTTC. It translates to CASSESRGLSYEQYF.

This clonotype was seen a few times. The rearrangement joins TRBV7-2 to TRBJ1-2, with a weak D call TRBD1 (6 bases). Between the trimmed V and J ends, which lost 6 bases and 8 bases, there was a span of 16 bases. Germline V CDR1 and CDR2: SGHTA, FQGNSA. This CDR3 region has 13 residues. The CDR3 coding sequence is TGTGCCAGCAGTCTACAGACGGGGGGCGGCTACACCTTC. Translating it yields CASSLQTGGGYTF.

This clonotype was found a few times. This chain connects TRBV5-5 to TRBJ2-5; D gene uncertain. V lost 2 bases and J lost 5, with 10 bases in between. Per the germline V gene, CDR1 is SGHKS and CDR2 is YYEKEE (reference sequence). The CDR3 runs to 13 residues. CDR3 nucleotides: TGTGCCAGCAGCTTCAAGTCTGGGGAGACCCAGTACTTC. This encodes CASSFKSGETQYF.

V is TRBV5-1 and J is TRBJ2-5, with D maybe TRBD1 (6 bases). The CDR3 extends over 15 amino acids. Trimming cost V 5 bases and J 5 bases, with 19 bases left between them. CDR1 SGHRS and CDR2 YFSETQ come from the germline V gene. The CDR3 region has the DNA TGCGCCAGCAGAAGGAGCGGACAGAGTTTGGAGACCCAGTACTTC. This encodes CASRRSGQSLETQYF.

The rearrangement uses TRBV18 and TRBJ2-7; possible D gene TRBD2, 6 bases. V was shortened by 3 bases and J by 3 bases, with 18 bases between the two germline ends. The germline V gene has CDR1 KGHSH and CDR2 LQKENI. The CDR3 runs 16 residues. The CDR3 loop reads CASSPGPGRGGYEQYF. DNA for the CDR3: TGTGCCAGCTCACCGGGTCCGGGACGGGGAGGCTACGAGCAGTACTTC.